These T cell receptor beta chains were read from a single sample in a study of blood T cell repertoires in COVID-19. Method: immunoSEQ multiplex PCR; TCRdb's copy keeps in-frame clones and lacks some. Found here are tens of thousands of clones, 82% of them singletons; the top ten hold roughly 2.6%. The sequencing sample was made of peripheral blood. The receptors shown here come from a woman aged 55 to 70 with acute or convalescent COVID-19. Both conserved end residues are part of each CDR3. Fields, in order: V gene, J gene, clone size, D gene, CDR3 DNA, CDR3 protein. D genes are given only for firm matches. Clone size, where shown, is once, few, many, or a class for clones that have expanded.

V: TRBV3-1/TRBV3-2
J: TRBJ2-1
size: .
D: .
DNA: TGTGCCAGCAGACCTGCGGGGATACGGTACAATGAGCAGTTCTTC
CDR3: CASRPAGIRYNEQFF

V: TRBV3-1/TRBV3-2
J: TRBJ1-2
size: .
D: .
DNA: TGTGCCAGCAGCCAAGAAAGAGGGTACTATGGCTACACCTTC
CDR3: CASSQERGYYGYTF

V: TRBV3-1/TRBV3-2
J: TRBJ2-5
size: .
D: TRBD2
DNA: TGTGCCAGCAGCTTCGGGGCTGCGGGAGGGCAGTACTTC
CDR3: CASSFGAAGGQYF

V: TRBV28
J: TRBJ1-5
size: few
D: TRBD1
DNA: TGTGCCAGCAGCCTCGAACCTAAGACAGGGTATCAGCCCCAGCATTTT
CDR3: CASSLEPKTGYQPQHF

V: TRBV19
J: TRBJ1-5
size: .
D: .
DNA: TGTGCCAGTAGTAGACAGTCTTATAGCAATCAGCCCCAGCATTTT
CDR3: CASSRQSYSNQPQHF

V: TRBV30
J: TRBJ1-6
size: .
D: .
DNA: TGTGCCTGGAGTCCGACAAAATCACCCCTCCACTTT
CDR3: CAWSPTKSPLHF

V: TRBV30
J: TRBJ2-7
size: .
D: TRBD1
DNA: TGTGCCTCGAGGACAGGCGTCTCCTACGAGCAGTACTTC
CDR3: CASRTGVSYEQYF

V: TRBV5-4
J: TRBJ2-7
size: .
D: .
DNA: TGTGCCAGCAGCTCGGGACTCGCTAACTCCTACGAGCAGTACTTC
CDR3: CASSSGLANSYEQYF

V: TRBV4-2
J: TRBJ1-4
size: .
D: .
DNA: TGTGCCAGCAGCCAAGGCGGGCAGACTAATGAAAAACTGTTTTTT
CDR3: CASSQGGQTNEKLFF

V: TRBV28
J: TRBJ2-1
size: .
D: .
DNA: TGTGCCAGCAGTAGGCCCACCGGTTGGGACACAAGGAATGAGCAGTTCTTC
CDR3: CASSRPTGWDTRNEQFF

V: TRBV18
J: TRBJ2-3
size: .
D: TRBD1
DNA: TGTGCCAGCTCACCAGAGGGACAGGGTGTTCGCGATACGCAGTATTTT
CDR3: CASSPEGQGVRDTQYF

V: TRBV7-9
J: TRBJ1-1
size: .
D: TRBD1
DNA: TGTGCCAGCAGCTCGCAGGGGGTGGACACTGAAGCTTTCTTT
CDR3: CASSSQGVDTEAFF

V: TRBV30
J: TRBJ1-5
size: .
D: .
DNA: TGTGCCTGGAGTACCGGAGGCAATCAGCCCCAGCATTTT
CDR3: CAWSTGGNQPQHF

V: TRBV6-6
J: TRBJ1-5
size: .
D: .
DNA: TGTGCCAGCAGTATGGGGACAAGAAGCAATCAGCCCCAGCATTTT
CDR3: CASSMGTRSNQPQHF

V: TRBV19
J: TRBJ2-3
size: once
D: .
DNA: TGTGCCAGTAAAAAGGGGGGCACAGATACGCAGTATTTT
CDR3: CASKKGGTDTQYF

V: TRBV3-1/TRBV3-2
J: TRBJ2-3
size: .
D: TRBD2
DNA: TGTGCCAGCAGCGTCGGGACTAGCGGGCCCCACACAGATACGCAGTATTTT
CDR3: CASSVGTSGPHTDTQYF

V: TRBV27
J: TRBJ1-4
size: few
D: .
DNA: TGTGCCAGCAGTTCTCGCCGTCAGGGGATAGGTGAAAAACTGTTTTTT
CDR3: CASSSRRQGIGEKLFF